This TCR beta chain was captured by sequencing in a study of blood T cell repertoires in COVID-19 (dated by TCRdb to the early 2020s). At the level of the whole study: Samples covering the acute and convalescent phases of COVID-19 were provided by collaborators in the United States, Italy and Spain. The prospective study material was composed of cDNA or gDNA derived from T cells, B-cell-depleted T cells, or PBMCs. The dataset comprised deeply sampled blood TCRbeta repertoires from subjects exposed to, actively infected with, or recovered from COVID-19. The repertoires were released in a freely available public database meant as a resource for research on the immune response to SARS-CoV-2. Samples were obtained from the ongoing ImmuneRACE study (first 160 participants) and from some 1,200 subjects provided by 6 global collaborators. Sample metadata almost always included a de-identified subject ID, COVID-19 status, age in years and sex. Where available, HLA class I and class II types were taken from metadata supplied by the sample provider and were not determined by assay-based typing. Overall study outcomes, separate from this receptor: The amount of clinical and demographic metadata varied by source and participant and was provided uncurated.

Its CDR3 holds 19 amino acids, cysteine through phenylalanine. CDR3 DNA only is kept here, 57 bases in frame from base 1. Another Seattle source contributed samples from volunteer blood donors who had recovered from COVID-19. Collaborating institutions collected whole blood in K2EDTA tubes following their own protocols. For TCRbeta analysis, collaborators shipped samples in one of three forms: frozen whole blood, isolated PBMCs, or DNA extracted from either of those sample types. Of note for this clone: Its target antigen remains unknown. Base qualities are not recorded, but no much larger clone differs from it by a single base.

TCRbeta CDR3 regions were amplified from genomic DNA by means of the immunoSEQ Assay, a bias-controlled multiplex PCR. Regarding the original processing steps: The number of nucleated cells in each sample was estimated from the amplification of reference gene primers within the assay. Sequence reads were collapsed and filtered to measure the absolute abundance of every unique TCRbeta CDR3 rearrangement. Productive Simpson clonality was computed per sample as the square root of Simpson's diversity index over productive rearrangements. The table was pulled from immuneACCESS by TCRdb, which kept in-frame rearrangements only. Such tables lose some clones; where checked, under half of the loss comes from unresolved V genes, and the rest has no known cause. From that table come the V and J calls and clone size; the DNA was used to work out D and trimming. For this sample there are 230,000 or so clones; roughly 89% appear just once. 3.5% to 5% of the sample is in the top ten clones.

The sequence links TRBV21-1 to TRBJ1-5; the DNA was not used to check the table's D call, TRBD1. TRBV21-1 is marked as a pseudogene. This receptor was identified in a woman aged 40 to 49 who had recovered from COVID-19. The sequenced sample consisted of peripheral blood. At the DNA level, the sequence is TGTGCCAGCAGCAAACGGGGGGACAGGGTGGGATTTAGCAATCAGCCCCAGCATTTT. The translation is CASSKRGDRVGFSNQPQHF.